A selection of T cell receptor beta chains follows, all from one sample in a study of lymphopenia after photon versus proton radiotherapy. Some clones are missing from TCRdb's copy, which holds only in-frame ones; the method was immunoSEQ multiplex PCR. Of about 65,000 clones in the sample, 87% were seen once. The input for sequencing was peripheral blood, taken from a patient treated with proton-based radiotherapy. The source of these receptors is a man older than 75 with esophageal cancer. The conserved cysteine and the conserved F or W are not part of the CDR3 here.

V: TRBV5-1
J: TRBJ2-2
CDR3: ASSLGPSGSATGELF

V: TRBV6-5
J: TRBJ1-2
CDR3: ASSGQGARPYGYT

V: TRBV6-5
J: TRBJ1-1
CDR3: ASSFRVDTEAF

V: TRBV29-1
J: TRBJ2-2
CDR3: SALRGAAGELF

V: TRBV9
J: TRBJ2-2
CDR3: ASSLSGVYTGELF

V: TRBV30
J: TRBJ1-4
CDR3: AWTSGTVNEKLF

V: TRBV2
J: TRBJ1-6
CDR3: ASRNIQGYSPLH

V: TRBV29-1
J: TRBJ1-1
CDR3: SVEEPGKAF

V: TRBV5-1
J: TRBJ2-7
CDR3: ASSFTGWDYEQY

V: TRBV10-3
J: TRBJ1-2
CDR3: AIRGTEIDGYT

V: TRBV2
J: TRBJ2-2
CDR3: ATRPGTTYTGELF

V: TRBV7-6
J: TRBJ1-1
CDR3: ASSSPGQHTEAF

V: TRBV20-1
J: TRBJ1-1
CDR3: SGQTNTEAF

V: TRBV2
J: TRBJ1-4
CDR3: ASSGTDEKLF

V: TRBV11-3
J: TRBJ2-1
CDR3: ASSLGTRGEQF

V: TRBV2
J: TRBJ2-7
CDR3: ASRRAGGRLEQY

V: TRBV9
J: TRBJ2-5
CDR3: ASSVAPGPQETQY

V: TRBV7-3
J: TRBJ1-5
CDR3: ASSLTGNQPQH

V: TRBV6-5
J: TRBJ1-5
CDR3: ASSNYNQPQH

V: TRBV4-1
J: TRBJ1-5
CDR3: ASSPTGLQPQH

V: TRBV5-4
J: TRBJ1-1
CDR3: ASSVGQPHTEAF

V: TRBV27
J: TRBJ1-4
CDR3: ASSPGQGWDEKLF

V: TRBV19
J: TRBJ2-1
CDR3: ASSLGLGYEQF

V: TRBV5-4
J: TRBJ1-2
CDR3: ASSFGTPNGYGYT

V: TRBV7-6
J: TRBJ2-1
CDR3: ASSLIAVSYNEQF

V: TRBV5-4
J: TRBJ2-2
CDR3: ASSYRSNTGELF

V: TRBV9
J: TRBJ2-1
CDR3: ASSARWENNEQF

V: TRBV11-2
J: TRBJ1-2
CDR3: ATRDRAYGYT

V: TRBV27
J: TRBJ1-4
CDR3: ASSLGTDEKLF

V: TRBV27
J: TRBJ2-5
CDR3: ASSWLPDGPTQY

V: TRBV27
J: TRBJ1-6
CDR3: ASSLVFVGSPLH

V: TRBV6-5
J: TRBJ1-6
CDR3: ASSNRESNSPLH

V: TRBV7-2
J: TRBJ2-1
CDR3: ASSPIRGEQF

V: TRBV29-1
J: TRBJ2-2
CDR3: SVGLPRGVDTGELF

V: TRBV25-1
J: TRBJ1-1
CDR3: ASSAQTGTEAF

V: TRBV11-2
J: TRBJ2-3
CDR3: ASSPGQASTDTQY

V: TRBV10-2
J: TRBJ1-1
CDR3: ASRPDRESTEAF

V: TRBV7-2
J: TRBJ2-5
CDR3: ASSLEVARGGETQY

V: TRBV4-1
J: TRBJ1-1
CDR3: ASSHIAKNTEAF

V: TRBV4-3
J: TRBJ1-5
CDR3: ASRYARDSNQPQH

V: TRBV6-1
J: TRBJ2-3
CDR3: ASSALLGLAPDTQY

V: TRBV27
J: TRBJ1-4
CDR3: ASTWTGGGEKLF

V: TRBV11-2
J: TRBJ1-2
CDR3: ASSLGRGGAGYT